What follows describes a single T cell receptor beta chain. This sample is part of a study of blood T cells in healthy people across ages. The CDR3 is made up of 16 amino acids. V was pared by 5 bases and J by 5 bases, with 14 bases of the junction left unmatched. In germline, CDR1 is SGHAT, CDR2 FQNNGV. With a J-beta primer mix and a sample-barcoded 5' primer, a second PCR ran about 6 to 11 cycles. TCRdb used MiXCR to reprocess the 5' RACE reads, holding one entry per CDR3 protein. This table holds nearly 800,000 distinct CDR3 sequences, around 50% found once. This clonotype originated in a man aged 35 to 55 in good health. Sequenced input: blood. The chain combines TRBV11-2 with TRBJ2-5, with 7 bases lining up with TRBD1. The CDR3 is CASSPTGSLFRETQYF. The CDR3 DNA sequence: TGTGCCAGCAGCCCGACAGGGTCACTGTTTCGGGAGACCCAGTACTTC.